This T cell receptor beta chain appears in the sequencing data of a study of T cell responses to AZD1222 COVID-19 vaccine. Study-level findings and limits: A mostly white British donor set with more females was recruited, and clonal diversity was possibly underestimated.

The length of the CDR3 is 12 residues. The V gene lost 7 bases and the J gene lost 4 bases, with 14 bases spanning the gap. CDR1 SQVTM and CDR2 ANQGSEA come from the germline V gene. Libraries were prepared by immunoSEQ multiplex PCR; TCRdb keeps only in-frame clonotypes and omits some of them. The sample includes about 120,000 clones, approximately 90% of them seen just once. As for this clone: What it recognizes is unknown.

The chain has TRBV29-1 and TRBJ2-7, with D unresolved. This sequence was found in an adult in good health. Sequenced here: peripheral blood, sampled on day 0 of MenACWY control vaccination. The CDR3 nucleotides read TGCAGCGCCGGCGAGGTACGGTACGAGCAGTACTTC. Amino acids: CSAGEVRYEQYF.